This TCR beta chain was obtained from a study of cytotoxic CD8 clonotypes in ibrutinib-treated CLL. This table comes from immunoSEQ multiplex PCR, and its TCRdb copy is limited to in-frame clones, with some not included. The sample has about 130,000 clones; 79% are singletons. V was pared by 4 bases and J by 7 bases, with 13 bases between. CDR3 length equals 13 residues. Per the germline V gene, CDR1 is SGHTA and CDR2 is FQGTGA. The specimen comprised PBMCs, sampled after 12 months of ibrutinib treatment. The receptor was derived from a human donor with chronic lymphocytic leukemia. V is TRBV7-3 and J is TRBJ2-5; a possible D gene is TRBD2 (6 bases). The CDR3 reads CASSSGAGWTQYF. The CDR3 DNA sequence: TGTGCCAGCAGCTCTGGGGCGGGGTGGACCCAGTACTTC. The variable domain in full, completed from reference TRBV7-3 and TRBJ2-5, reads GAGVSQTPSNKVTEKGKYVELRCDPISGHTALYWYRQSLGQGPEFLIYFQGTGAADDSGLPNDRFFAVRPEGSVSTLKIQRTERGDSAVYLCASSSGAGWTQYFGPGTRLLVL.